This T cell receptor beta chain derives from a study of shared clonotypes between healthy human individuals. Across the whole study: Three plates were used per donor for CD4 naive, three for CD4 memory, two for CD8 naive and one for CD8 memory.

A single count supports this clone. The antigen is unknown. Naive CD8 cells lacked CD45RO, underwent positive selection for CCR7 and left out terminally differentiated effector memory CD45RA+ cells. The assay used deep level. The assay was immunoSEQ multiplex PCR, and TCRdb's table has in-frame clones only and misses some. The table includes about 2 million clones, about 95% detected once. Findings of the study overall: The low donor count limited represented genetic and exposure-history diversity.

Looked up from germline, CDR1 is SEHNR and CDR2 is FQNEAQ (reference sequence). Between the trimmed V and J ends, which lost 0 bases and 6 bases, there was a span of 14 bases. This CDR3 is 16 amino acids long. Specimen: naive CD8+ T cells sorted from blood. This TCR derives from a man aged 18 to 35 in good health. The chain is built from TRBV7-9 and TRBJ1-4, with a possible D match to TRBD1 (6 bases). DNA for the CDR3: TGTGCCAGCAGCTTAGCAATGGAGGGGGTCGATGAAAAACTGTTTTTT. Translation gives CASSLAMEGVDEKLFF.